The entry below describes one TCR beta chain. The sample is drawn from a study of blood T cell repertoires in COVID-19. Study details: Sites across the United States, Italy and Spain contributed samples from acute and convalescent COVID-19. From T cells, B-cell-depleted T cells, or PBMCs came the material, which was cDNA or gDNA.

Per the original data handling: Nucleated cell number was recorded as an estimate derived from reference gene primer amplification. The assay was immunoSEQ multiplex PCR, and TCRdb's table has in-frame clones only and misses some. V, J and clone size reflect that table, while D and trimming were determined from the DNA. Among a few hundred thousand clones listed, about 87% were seen once. V gave up 2 bases and J gave up 5 bases; unmatched junction bases: 1. CDR1 is MDHEN, CDR2 SYDVKM, per germline. The CDR3 runs to 15 residues. The sequenced material came from peripheral blood. The chain carries TRBV28 and TRBJ2-2; 11 bases are a match to TRBD1. The receptor's source is a woman aged 25 to 39 who had recovered from COVID-19. The CDR3 is CASSLGTGGTGELFF. In nucleotides, the CDR3 is TGTGCCAGCAGTTTAGGGACAGGGGGAACCGGGGAGCTGTTTTTT.